This is a list of T cell receptor beta chains from one sample in a study of response to subunit inactivated influenza vaccine. A single record per CDR3 protein comes from TCRdb applying MiXCR to the RT-PCR reads. The sample gives about 500,000 distinct CDR3 sequences, 15% to 20% of which show up once; roughly 3% is in the top ten. The source material was CD4+ T cells sorted from PBMCs, sampled less than 30 months after vaccination. The receptors were gathered from a man aged 50-75 years who received an inactivated influenza vaccine. The CDR3 runs from the conserved cysteine through the conserved F or W. The order of the fields is V gene, J gene, clone size, D gene, CDR3 protein, CDR3 DNA. The D gene is left open where the match is weak. Some rows have no size entry. The others give once, few or many, or a class for an expanded clone.

TRBV12-3/TRBV12-4,TRBJ1-5,few,NA,CASTSFGASNQPQHF,TGTGCCAGCACCTCCTTCGGGGCTAGCAATCAGCCCCAGCATTTT
TRBV15,TRBJ1-4,NA,TRBD1,CATSIGTEDEKLFF,TGTGCCACCAGCATCGGGACAGAGGATGAAAAACTGTTTTTT
TRBV12-3/TRBV12-4,TRBJ1-2,NA,NA,CASSLGGGNYGYTF,TGTGCCAGCAGTTTAGGGGGGGGTAACTATGGCTACACCTTC
TRBV6-2/TRBV6-3,TRBJ2-7,few,NA,CASTPRNYYEQYF,TGTGCCAGCACTCCCCGGAATTACTACGAGCAGTACTTC
TRBV4-3,TRBJ1-1,many,NA,CASSQDRGSTEAFF,TGCGCCAGCAGCCAAGATCGAGGGTCCACTGAAGCTTTCTTT
TRBV4-3,TRBJ1-1,few,TRBD1,CASSQDLDRGNTEAFF,TGCGCCAGCAGCCAAGACCTGGACAGGGGGAACACTGAAGCTTTCTTT
TRBV6-1,TRBJ2-5,few,TRBD2,CASSGTSLGETQYF,TGTGCCAGCAGCGGGACTAGCCTAGGGGAGACCCAGTACTTC
TRBV4-1,TRBJ2-3,few,NA,CASSQDWANGVDTQYF,TGCGCCAGCAGCCAAGATTGGGCAAACGGGGTTGATACGCAGTATTTT
TRBV5-1,TRBJ2-7,NA,NA,CASSSRAQHGSYEQYF,TGCGCCAGCAGCTCCCGGGCCCAGCACGGCTCCTACGAGCAGTACTTC
TRBV4-2,TRBJ2-1,few,NA,CASSQTTLRQYYNEQFF,TGTGCCAGCAGCCAAACAACCCTCCGACAGTACTACAATGAGCAGTTCTTC
TRBV4-3,TRBJ2-7,NA,TRBD2,CASSQPGTSSEQYF,TGCGCCAGCAGCCAACCCGGGACTAGTTCCGAGCAGTACTTC
TRBV2,TRBJ2-5,few,TRBD2,CASSWTSVGETQYF,TGTGCCAGCAGTTGGACTAGCGTGGGAGAGACCCAGTACTTC
TRBV11-2,TRBJ2-7,NA,NA,CASSLDPGSYEQYF,TGTGCCAGCAGCTTAGATCCAGGCTCCTACGAGCAGTACTTC
TRBV6-5,TRBJ2-7,NA,NA,CASSYGGKGYYEQYF,TGTGCCAGCAGTTACGGAGGGAAAGGCTACTACGAGCAGTACTTC
TRBV7-8,TRBJ1-4,NA,NA,CASSFSGSREKLFF,TGTGCCAGCAGCTTTTCCGGGAGCAGGGAAAAACTGTTTTTT
TRBV20-1,TRBJ2-7,few,NA,CSASNPTAVAYEQYF,TGCAGTGCTAGTAATCCGACAGCGGTAGCCTACGAGCAGTACTTC
TRBV5-1,TRBJ2-7,NA,TRBD1,CASSTGTGLEQYF,TGCGCCAGCAGCACCGGGACAGGGCTCGAGCAGTACTTC
TRBV29-1,TRBJ2-1,NA,TRBD2,CSVEDNVRRTSFEQFF,TGCAGCGTTGAAGATAATGTTAGGCGGACTAGCTTTGAGCAGTTCTTC
TRBV9,TRBJ2-6,once,NA,CASSVDFSRGGANVLTF,TGTGCCAGCAGCGTAGACTTTTCTAGAGGTGGGGCCAACGTCCTGACTTTC
TRBV28,TRBJ1-2,few,TRBD1,CASNEAGGPNYGYTF,TGTGCCAGCAACGAAGCAGGGGGCCCTAACTATGGCTACACCTTC
TRBV6-1,TRBJ2-7,NA,TRBD1,CASSDRGTGASYEQYF,TGTGCCAGCAGTGACCGCGGGACAGGGGCCTCCTACGAGCAGTACTTC
TRBV28,TRBJ2-2,NA,NA,CASSRVPSRPNTGELFF,TGTGCCAGCAGCCGGGTTCCATCACGTCCGAACACCGGGGAGCTGTTTTTT
TRBV5-1,TRBJ2-6,few,NA,CASSYRVGFSGANVLTF,TGCGCCAGCAGCTACAGGGTAGGATTCTCTGGGGCCAACGTCCTGACTTTC
TRBV12-5,TRBJ2-2,few,TRBD1,CASGSGQATGELFF,TGTGCTAGTGGGTCGGGACAGGCCACCGGGGAGCTGTTTTTT
TRBV11-2,TRBJ2-1,few,TRBD1,CASSLSGTGLREQFF,TGTGCCAGCAGCTTAAGTGGGACAGGGCTTCGTGAGCAGTTCTTC
TRBV6-1,TRBJ2-7,NA,TRBD2,CASRGGTSGPYEQYF,TGTGCCAGCAGGGGGGGGACTAGCGGCCCCTACGAGCAGTACTTC
TRBV5-1,TRBJ1-6,few,NA,CASSLDPGADSPLHF,TGCGCCAGCAGCTTGGACCCAGGTGCGGATTCACCCCTCCACTTT
TRBV5-6,TRBJ2-7,many,NA,CASSFMYEQYF,TGTGCCAGCAGCTTTATGTACGAGCAGTACTTC
TRBV5-1,TRBJ1-2,many,NA,CASSGSGGYTF,TGCGCCAGCAGCGGATCAGGGGGCTACACCTTC
TRBV7-9,TRBJ2-7,NA,NA,CASSAEYEQYF,TGTGCCAGCAGCGCCGAATACGAGCAGTACTTC
TRBV3-1,TRBJ1-2,few,NA,CASSQEGWQGINYGYTF,TGTGCCAGCAGCCAAGAAGGATGGCAGGGGATTAACTATGGCTACACCTTC
TRBV7-8,TRBJ2-1,NA,NA,CASHRGGIGGEQFF,TGTGCCAGCCATAGGGGCGGGATCGGGGGTGAGCAGTTCTTC
TRBV2,TRBJ2-3,NA,TRBD1,CASSDVRGRDTQYF,TGTGCCAGCAGTGACGTCAGGGGGCGAGATACGCAGTATTTT
TRBV6-2/TRBV6-3,TRBJ1-2,few,NA,CASSSLRRTNYGYTF,TGTGCCAGCAGCTCGCTACGGAGAACTAACTATGGCTACACCTTC
TRBV6-2/TRBV6-3,TRBJ2-7,few,NA,CASNQGGTHEQYF,TGTGCCAGCAATCAGGGTGGAACCCACGAGCAGTACTTC
TRBV2,TRBJ2-7,few,TRBD2,CASDTGTSSSYEQYF,TGTGCCAGCGATACCGGGACTAGCAGCTCCTACGAGCAGTACTTC
TRBV12-3/TRBV12-4,TRBJ2-2,many,NA,CASRFDTGELFF,TGTGCCAGCAGGTTCGACACCGGGGAGCTGTTTTTT
TRBV12-3/TRBV12-4,TRBJ1-5,few,NA,CASSLWAGPQHF,TGTGCCAGCAGTTTATGGGCCGGGCCCCAGCATTTT
TRBV7-2,TRBJ2-7,few,TRBD1,CASSTRQGPYEQYF,TGTGCCAGCAGCACCCGACAGGGTCCCTACGAGCAGTACTTC
TRBV7-2,TRBJ2-5,NA,NA,CASSLGSRAAQETQYF,TGTGCCAGCAGCTTAGGGTCCAGGGCAGCACAAGAGACCCAGTACTTC